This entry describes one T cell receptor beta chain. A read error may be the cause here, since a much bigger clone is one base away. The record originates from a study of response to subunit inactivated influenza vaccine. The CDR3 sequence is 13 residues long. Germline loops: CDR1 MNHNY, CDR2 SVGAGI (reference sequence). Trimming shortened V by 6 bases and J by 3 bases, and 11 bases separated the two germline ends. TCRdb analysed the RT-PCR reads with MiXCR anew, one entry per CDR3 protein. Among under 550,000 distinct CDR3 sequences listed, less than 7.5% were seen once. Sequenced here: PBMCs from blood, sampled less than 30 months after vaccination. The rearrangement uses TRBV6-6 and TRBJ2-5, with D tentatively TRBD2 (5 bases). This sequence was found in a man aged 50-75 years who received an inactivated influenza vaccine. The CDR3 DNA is TGTGCCAGCAGGACCCGGGGTAAAGAGACCCAGTACTTC. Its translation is CASRTRGKETQYF.